This T cell receptor (beta chain) was identified in a study of cytomegalovirus exposure and HLA in healthy donors. Trimming stripped 6 bases from V and 2 bases from J, with 14 bases between. This CDR3 region has 15 residues. The germline V gene has CDR1 MGHDK and CDR2 SYGVNS. Sequencing used immunoSEQ multiplex PCR; TCRdb keeps in-frame clones, though not all of them. This sample has 120,000 or so clones; 85% to 90% occur once, and the top ten carry approximately 1.1%. J is TRBJ1-3 and V is TRBV25-1; TRBD1 is a possible D gene (5 bases). The TCR sequence derives from a woman in her late teens or twenties in good health and CMV-seronegative. Material for sequencing was PBMCs. The CDR3 DNA is TGTGCCAGCAGCCCGAGGAAGGGGACTGGAAACACCATATATTTT. It codes for CASSPRKGTGNTIYF.